What follows are 13 T cell receptor beta chains derived from one specimen sequenced in a study of blood T cell repertoires in COVID-19. The protocol was immunoSEQ multiplex PCR, while the TCRdb copy is restricted to in-frame clones and leaves out a portion. The repertoire consists of about 170,000 clones, with more than 65% occurring once and the leading ten covering roughly 11%. The specimen was peripheral blood. These receptors all stem from an older man with active or convalescent COVID-19.

The J gene is TRBJ2-2, the V gene TRBV24-1; the D gene is possibly TRBD2 (5 bases). Per the germline V gene, CDR1 is KGHDR and CDR2 is SFDVKD. The V end lost 8 bases, the J end lost 4 bases, and 13 bases lay between the germline ends. The CDR3 has 14 amino acids. The CDR3 sequence is CATMGAATTGELFF. CDR3 DNA: TGTGCCACCATGGGAGCGGCGACCACCGGGGAGCTGTTTTTT.

The chain employs TRBV3-1 (or the pseudogene TRBV3-2) and TRBJ2-3; D gene uncertain. V shed 6 bases and J shed 1 base, with 8 bases lying between them. Germline V gene sequence: CDR1 LGHDT, CDR2 YNNKEL (reference sequence). The CDR3 totals 13 residues. The CDR3 DNA sequence: TGTGCCAGCAGTTCGAGTGGCACAGATACGCAGTATTTT. It encodes CASSSSGTDTQYF.

This clone was detected only a few times. The chain combines TRBV6-5 with TRBJ1-2; TRBD1 matches 9 bases. The germline gives CDR1 MNHEY, CDR2 SVGAGI. The CDR3 is made up of 13 amino acids. Trimming cost V 6 bases and J 8 bases; bases outside gene matches: 7. The CDR3 here is CASSRTGARGYTF. CDR3 in DNA: TGTGCCAGCAGCCGGACAGGGGCCCGGGGCTACACCTTC.

The V gene is TRBV20-1, the J gene TRBJ1-6; the D is unclear. V dropped 3 bases and J dropped 4 bases, with 13 bases sitting between them. There are 15 residues in the CDR3. Germline lookup yields CDR1 DFQATT and CDR2 SNEGSKA (reference sequence). For the CDR3, the DNA is TGCAGTGCTAGTGGCCGCGGGGTATATAATTCACCCCTCCACTTT. Translated, it gives CSASGRGVYNSPLHF.

The chain employs TRBV19 and TRBJ2-1; TRBD2 aligns across 10 bases. The CDR3 totals 17 residues. Trimming at V came to 3 bases and at J to 4 bases, leaving 9 bases not matched to a gene. Germline CDR1 LNHDA, CDR2 SQIVND (reference sequence). In DNA form, the CDR3 reads TGTGCCAGTAGTATCCCCAGCGGGGGGGATAGATACAATGAGCAGTTCTTC. It yields the protein CASSIPSGGDRYNEQFF.

The rearrangement uses TRBV11-1 and TRBJ2-3; D uncertain. Deletions cut 5 bases from V and 3 bases from J, with 12 bases between. This CDR3 spans 14 amino acids. Looked up from germline, CDR1 is SGHAT and CDR2 is FQDESV (reference sequence). The CDR3 spells CASSALLVTDTQYF. As DNA, the CDR3 is TGTGCCAGCAGCGCGCTCCTAGTGACAGATACGCAGTATTTT.

The CDR3 loop is CASSPGQGCEKLFF. The CDR3 DNA follows: TGTGCCAGCAGCCCCGGACAGGGATGTGAAAAACTGTTTTTT. The chain links TRBV3-1 (or the pseudogene TRBV3-2) to TRBJ1-4; 8 nucleotides agree with TRBD1. Germline V CDR1 and CDR2: LGHDT, YNNKEL (reference sequence). V shed 4 bases, J shed 7 bases, and the junction held 5 bases outside the gene matches. The CDR3 is 14 amino acids.

This chain joins TRBV18 and TRBJ2-2, with D hard to call. CDR3 size: 15 residues. Germline assignment: CDR1 KGHSH and CDR2 LQKENI. Trimming left V 3 bases short and J 3 bases short, with 11 bases between. The CDR3 spells CASSPTLSDTGELFF. CDR3 nucleotides: TGTGCCAGCTCACCCACGCTAAGCGACACCGGGGAGCTGTTTTTT.

The rearrangement links TRBV7-2 to TRBJ2-3, with TRBD1 matching 8 bases. Germline V CDR1 and CDR2: SGHTA, FQGNSA. The CDR3 spans 14 residues. The junction had 4 bases not matched to a gene; V was cut back by 4 bases and J by 4 bases. CDR3 amino acids: CASSSRTGSDTQYF. CDR3 DNA sequence: TGTGCCAGCAGCTCTCGGACAGGGTCAGATACGCAGTATTTT.

The V call is TRBV19, the J call TRBJ1-4, with D perhaps matching TRBD1 (5 bases). CDR3 size: 16 residues. In germline, CDR1 is LNHDA, CDR2 SQIVND (reference sequence). V was shortened by 4 bases and J by 4 bases, with 16 bases between the two germline ends. The CDR3 region has the DNA TGTGCCAGTAGTACGAGGAAGAAGACAGATAATGAAAAACTGTTTTTT. Translating it yields CASSTRKKTDNEKLFF. Together with reference TRBV19 and TRBJ1-4, the CDR3 gives the full variable domain: DGGITQSPKYLFRKEGQNVTLSCEQNLNHDAMYWYRQDPGQGLRLIYYSQIVNDFQKGDIAEGYSVSREKKESFPLTVTSAQKNPTAFYLCASSTRKKTDNEKLFFGSGTQLSVL.

The V call is TRBV15, the J call TRBJ1-1, with a tentative D call TRBD1 (5 bases). CDR1 is LNHNV, CDR2 YYDKDF, per germline (reference sequence). V lost 0 bases and J 3 bases, leaving 11 bases between the germline ends. The CDR3 extends over 15 amino acids. The CDR3, as DNA: TGTGCCACCAGCAGAGATCGGGGGAGTCACACTGAAGCTTTCTTT. As protein: CATSRDRGSHTEAFF.

V and J are TRBV6-2 or TRBV6-3 and TRBJ2-5; 8 bases are a match to TRBD2. This CDR3 comprises 17 residues. CDR1 is MNHEY, CDR2 SVGEGT, per germline. J lost 2 bases, V lost 2 bases, and 10 bases had no gene match. CDR3 protein: CASSYDRIGGGQETQYF. DNA of the CDR3: TGTGCCAGCAGTTACGATCGAATCGGGGGGGGGCAAGAGACCCAGTACTTC.

This clone was detected only a few times. The gene calls are TRBV4-3 and TRBJ1-3; TRBD1 agrees at 10 bases. Trimming took 1 base from V and 8 from J; bases not matched to a gene: 5. The CDR3 is 15 residues long. Germline V gene data show CDR1 as LGHNA and CDR2 as YSLEER. CDR3 sequence: CASSQAGQGRDTIYF. DNA for the CDR3: TGCGCCAGCAGCCAAGCGGGACAGGGGAGAGACACCATATATTTT.